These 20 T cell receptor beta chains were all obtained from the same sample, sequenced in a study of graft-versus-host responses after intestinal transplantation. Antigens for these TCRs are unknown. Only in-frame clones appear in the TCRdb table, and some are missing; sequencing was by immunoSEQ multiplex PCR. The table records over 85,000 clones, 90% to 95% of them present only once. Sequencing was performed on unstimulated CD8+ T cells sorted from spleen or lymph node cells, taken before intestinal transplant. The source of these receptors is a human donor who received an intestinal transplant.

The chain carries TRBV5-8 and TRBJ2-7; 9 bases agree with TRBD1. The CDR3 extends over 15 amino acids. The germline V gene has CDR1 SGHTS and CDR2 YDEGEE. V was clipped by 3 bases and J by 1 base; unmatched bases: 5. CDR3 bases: TGTGCCAGCAGCTCAACCGGGACAGGGTCCTACGAGCAGTACTTC. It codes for CASSSTGTGSYEQYF.

The CDR3 nucleotides read TGTGCCAGCAGCTCGGACGGGGTTCCGGCGCATAATTCACCCCTCCACTTT. Residues: CASSSDGVPAHNSPLHF. J is TRBJ1-6 and V is TRBV5-5; unclear D gene. The CDR3 spans 17 residues. The germline V and J ends were trimmed by 3 bases and 5 bases, with 18 bases remaining between them. Germline V gene lookup returns CDR1 SGHKS and CDR2 YYEKEE (reference sequence).

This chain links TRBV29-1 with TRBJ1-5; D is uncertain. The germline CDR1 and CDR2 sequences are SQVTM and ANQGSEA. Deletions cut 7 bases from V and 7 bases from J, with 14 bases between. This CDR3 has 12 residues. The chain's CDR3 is CSAIEGGQPQHF. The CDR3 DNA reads TGCAGCGCTATCGAGGGCGGCCAGCCCCAGCATTTT.

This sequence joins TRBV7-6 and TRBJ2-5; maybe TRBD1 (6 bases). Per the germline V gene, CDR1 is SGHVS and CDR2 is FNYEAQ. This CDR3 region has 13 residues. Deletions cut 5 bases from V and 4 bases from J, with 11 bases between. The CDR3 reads CASSTEGVETQYF. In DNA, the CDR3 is TGTGCCAGCAGCACAGAGGGGGTAGAGACCCAGTACTTC.

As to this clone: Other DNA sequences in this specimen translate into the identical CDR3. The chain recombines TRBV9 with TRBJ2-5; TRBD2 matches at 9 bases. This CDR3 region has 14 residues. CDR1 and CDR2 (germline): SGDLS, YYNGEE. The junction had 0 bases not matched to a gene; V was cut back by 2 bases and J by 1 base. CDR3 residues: CASSVSGGQETQYF. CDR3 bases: TGTGCCAGCAGCGTTAGCGGGGGCCAAGAGACCCAGTACTTC.

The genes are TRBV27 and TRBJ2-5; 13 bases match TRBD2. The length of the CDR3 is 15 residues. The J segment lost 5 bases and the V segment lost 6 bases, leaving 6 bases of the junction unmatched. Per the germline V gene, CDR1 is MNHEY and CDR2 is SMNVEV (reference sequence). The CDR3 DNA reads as TGTGCCAGCAGGCCGGGACTAGCGGGACTGGAGACCCAGTACTTC. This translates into CASRPGLAGLETQYF.

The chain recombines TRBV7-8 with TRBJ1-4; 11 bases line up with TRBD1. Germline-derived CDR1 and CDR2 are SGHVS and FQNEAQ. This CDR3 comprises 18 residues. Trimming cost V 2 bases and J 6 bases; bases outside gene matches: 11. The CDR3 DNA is TGTGCCAGCAGCTTACGACCGCCGGACAGGGGGCGGGATGAAAAACTGTTTTTT. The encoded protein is CASSLRPPDRGRDEKLFF. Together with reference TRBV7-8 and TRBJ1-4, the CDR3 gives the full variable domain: GAGVSQSPRYKVAKRGQDVALRCDPISGHVSLFWYQQALGQGPEFLTYFQNEAQLDKSGLPSDRFFAERPEGSVSTLKIQRTQQEDSAVYLCASSLRPPDRGRDEKLFFGSGTQLSVL.

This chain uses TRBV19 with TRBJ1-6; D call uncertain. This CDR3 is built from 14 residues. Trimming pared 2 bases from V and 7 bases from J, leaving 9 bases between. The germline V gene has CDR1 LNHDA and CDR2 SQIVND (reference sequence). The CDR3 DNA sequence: TGTGCCAGTAGTATATACGGTTTAAATTCACCCCTCCACTTT. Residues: CASSIYGLNSPLHF.

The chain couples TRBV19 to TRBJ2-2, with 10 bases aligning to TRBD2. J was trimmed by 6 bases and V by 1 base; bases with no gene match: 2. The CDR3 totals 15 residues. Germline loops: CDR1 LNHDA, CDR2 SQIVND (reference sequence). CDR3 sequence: CASSIGTSGAGELFF. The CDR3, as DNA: TGTGCCAGTAGTATAGGGACTAGCGGAGCCGGGGAGCTGTTTTTT. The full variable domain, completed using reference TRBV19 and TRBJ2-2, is DGGITQSPKYLFRKEGQNVTLSCEQNLNHDAMYWYRQDPGQGLRLIYYSQIVNDFQKGDIAEGYSVSREKKESFPLTVTSAQKNPTAFYLCASSIGTSGAGELFFGEGSRLTVL.

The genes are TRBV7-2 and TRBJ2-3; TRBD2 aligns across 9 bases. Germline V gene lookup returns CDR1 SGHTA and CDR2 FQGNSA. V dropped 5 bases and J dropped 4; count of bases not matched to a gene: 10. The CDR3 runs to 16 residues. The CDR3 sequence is CASSPTSGRLADTQYF. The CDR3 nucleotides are TGTGCCAGCAGCCCAACTAGCGGGCGCCTCGCAGATACGCAGTATTTT. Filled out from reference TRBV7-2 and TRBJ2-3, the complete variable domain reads GAGVSQSPSNKVTEKGKDVELRCDPISGHTALYWYRQSLGQGLEFLIYFQGNSAPDKSGLPSDRFSAERTGGSVSTLTIQRTQQEDSAVYLCASSPTSGRLADTQYFGPGTRLTVL.

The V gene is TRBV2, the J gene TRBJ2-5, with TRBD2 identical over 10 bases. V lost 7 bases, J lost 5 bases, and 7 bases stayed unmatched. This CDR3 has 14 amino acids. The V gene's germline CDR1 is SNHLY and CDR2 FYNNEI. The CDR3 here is CASKRGLAEETQYF. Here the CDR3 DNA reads TGTGCCAGCAAAAGAGGACTAGCGGAGGAGACCCAGTACTTC.

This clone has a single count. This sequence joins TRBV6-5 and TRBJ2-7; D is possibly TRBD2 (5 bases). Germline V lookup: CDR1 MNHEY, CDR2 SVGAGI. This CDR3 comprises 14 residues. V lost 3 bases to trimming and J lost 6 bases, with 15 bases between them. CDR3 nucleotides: TGTGCCAGCAGTTATGGTTTGGGAGTCCGCGAGCAGTACTTC. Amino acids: CASSYGLGVREQYF.

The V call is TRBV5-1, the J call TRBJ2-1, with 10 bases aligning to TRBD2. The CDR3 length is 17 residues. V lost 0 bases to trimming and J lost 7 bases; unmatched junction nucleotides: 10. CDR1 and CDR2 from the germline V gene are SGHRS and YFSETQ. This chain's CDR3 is CASSLVLAGVEVNEQFF. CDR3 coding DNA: TGCGCCAGCAGCTTGGTCCTAGCGGGAGTTGAGGTTAATGAGCAGTTCTTC.

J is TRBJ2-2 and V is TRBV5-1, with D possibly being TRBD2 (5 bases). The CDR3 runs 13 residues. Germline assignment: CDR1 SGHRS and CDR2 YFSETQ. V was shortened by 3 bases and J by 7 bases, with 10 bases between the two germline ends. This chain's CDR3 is CASSSDGVGELFF. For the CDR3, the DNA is TGCGCCAGCAGCTCAGACGGGGTCGGGGAGCTGTTTTTT.

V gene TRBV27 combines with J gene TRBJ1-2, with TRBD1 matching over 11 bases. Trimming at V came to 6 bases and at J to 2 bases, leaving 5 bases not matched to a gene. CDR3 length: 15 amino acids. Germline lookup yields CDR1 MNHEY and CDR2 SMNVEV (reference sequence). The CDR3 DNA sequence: TGTGCCAGCAGGAGGACAGGGGGCCTCAACTATGGCTACACCTTC. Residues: CASRRTGGLNYGYTF.

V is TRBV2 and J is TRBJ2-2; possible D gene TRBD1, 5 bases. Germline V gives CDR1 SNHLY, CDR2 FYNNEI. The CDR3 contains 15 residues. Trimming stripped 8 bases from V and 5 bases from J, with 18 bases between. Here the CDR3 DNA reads TGTGCCAGCCGAAAAGACAGAATGGAGACCGGGGAGCTGTTTTTT. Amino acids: CASRKDRMETGELFF.

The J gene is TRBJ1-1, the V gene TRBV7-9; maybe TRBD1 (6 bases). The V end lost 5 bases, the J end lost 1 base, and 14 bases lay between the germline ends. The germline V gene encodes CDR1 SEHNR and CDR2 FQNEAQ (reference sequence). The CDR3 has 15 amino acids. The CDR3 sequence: CASSPQGQKNTEAFF. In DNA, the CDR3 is TGTGCCAGCAGCCCACAGGGACAAAAGAACACTGAAGCTTTCTTT.

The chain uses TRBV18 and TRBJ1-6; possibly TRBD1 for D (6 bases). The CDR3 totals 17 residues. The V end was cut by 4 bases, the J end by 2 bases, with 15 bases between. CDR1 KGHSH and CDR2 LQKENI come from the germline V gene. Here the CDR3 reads CASSRATGGAYNSPLHF. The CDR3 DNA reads TGTGCCAGCTCACGGGCGACAGGTGGGGCCTATAATTCACCCCTCCACTTT.

The CDR3, as DNA: TGTGCCAGCAGCTTATTAGCCCAACACCACATGAACACTGAAGCTTTCTTT. Translating gives CASSLLAQHHMNTEAFF. The chain is built from TRBV11-3 and TRBJ1-1; D ambiguous. The CDR3 is 17 residues long. Germline V gives CDR1 SGHNT, CDR2 YENEEA. V lost 2 bases and J 0 bases, leaving 16 bases between the germline ends.

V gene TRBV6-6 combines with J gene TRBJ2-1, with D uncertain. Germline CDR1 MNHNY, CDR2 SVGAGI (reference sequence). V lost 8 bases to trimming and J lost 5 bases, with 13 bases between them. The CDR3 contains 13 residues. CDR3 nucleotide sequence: TGTGCCAGCCTTACCGAGGAAGACAATGAGCAGTTCTTC. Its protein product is CASLTEEDNEQFF.